The rows below give T cell receptor beta chains drawn from one sample of a study of spatial heterogeneity in lung cancer. TCRdb processed the 5' RACE reads anew with MiXCR; each CDR3 protein has one entry. The data contain approximately 12,000 distinct CDR3 sequences, around 10% of them singletons. Sequenced material: lung tumor tissue, taken at surgery. Receptor source: a female donor with early-stage non-small cell lung cancer. CDR3s leave out the opening cysteine and the closing phenylalanine or tryptophan. Fields, in order: V gene, J gene, CDR3 protein.

v_gene: TRBV19
j_gene: TRBJ2-5
CDR3aa: ASSRGSVYQETQY

v_gene: TRBV7-3
j_gene: TRBJ2-3
CDR3aa: ASSAPTGGSTDTQY

v_gene: TRBV6-2/TRBV6-3
j_gene: TRBJ2-7
CDR3aa: ASSDSYEQY

v_gene: TRBV6-6
j_gene: TRBJ2-5
CDR3aa: ASSYPHGTSGRQETQY

v_gene: TRBV29-1
j_gene: TRBJ1-2
CDR3aa: SVDTGYT

v_gene: TRBV29-1
j_gene: TRBJ2-5
CDR3aa: SVEKERDLQETQY

v_gene: TRBV2
j_gene: TRBJ1-1
CDR3aa: ASGDGMNTEAF

v_gene: TRBV6-2/TRBV6-3
j_gene: TRBJ1-6
CDR3aa: ASSYPDFNSPLH

v_gene: TRBV10-3
j_gene: TRBJ2-1
CDR3aa: AISVTSSSGSSGLMQF

v_gene: TRBV28
j_gene: TRBJ1-2
CDR3aa: ASSLLGQWDYGYT

v_gene: TRBV7-9
j_gene: TRBJ2-1
CDR3aa: ASSLSEFRGEQF

v_gene: TRBV2
j_gene: TRBJ1-1
CDR3aa: ASSVGPNTEAF

v_gene: TRBV10-3
j_gene: TRBJ2-1
CDR3aa: AISGYQYDEQF

v_gene: TRBV27
j_gene: TRBJ1-6
CDR3aa: ASSLGGAALH

v_gene: TRBV30
j_gene: TRBJ2-5
CDR3aa: AWGGEVTQY

v_gene: TRBV30
j_gene: TRBJ2-4
CDR3aa: AWTTSVPSIQY

v_gene: TRBV7-8
j_gene: TRBJ2-3
CDR3aa: ASSQKRLDLRSTDTQY

v_gene: TRBV7-2
j_gene: TRBJ2-2
CDR3aa: ASSRDSSNTGELF

v_gene: TRBV7-8
j_gene: TRBJ1-2
CDR3aa: ASSVAFQGGYGYT

v_gene: TRBV20-1
j_gene: TRBJ2-3
CDR3aa: SARDEIPDTQY

v_gene: TRBV6-2/TRBV6-3
j_gene: TRBJ1-1
CDR3aa: ASSYRSIISEAF

v_gene: TRBV3-1
j_gene: TRBJ1-2
CDR3aa: ASSPGRGFYGYT

v_gene: TRBV4-3
j_gene: TRBJ2-1
CDR3aa: ASSQGGGRYYEQF

v_gene: TRBV7-7
j_gene: TRBJ1-1
CDR3aa: AGQQGWNTEAF

v_gene: TRBV4-2
j_gene: TRBJ1-5
CDR3aa: ASSPAFRGVGSNQPQH

v_gene: TRBV7-9
j_gene: TRBJ1-1
CDR3aa: ASSLAERGTEAF

v_gene: TRBV10-3
j_gene: TRBJ2-3
CDR3aa: AIGPAGGTDTQY

v_gene: TRBV20-1
j_gene: TRBJ2-1
CDR3aa: SAATYEGRVYNEQF

v_gene: TRBV30
j_gene: TRBJ1-5
CDR3aa: AWSGGAPDQPQH

v_gene: TRBV20-1
j_gene: TRBJ1-1
CDR3aa: SATSGGVAF

v_gene: TRBV10-3
j_gene: TRBJ2-2
CDR3aa: AISGGQRNTGELF

v_gene: TRBV9
j_gene: TRBJ1-1
CDR3aa: ASSPRQLNTEAF

v_gene: TRBV20-1
j_gene: TRBJ2-5
CDR3aa: SARDPTSGGETQY

v_gene: TRBV7-8
j_gene: TRBJ1-1
CDR3aa: ASSLGQNTEAF

v_gene: TRBV20-1
j_gene: TRBJ2-7
CDR3aa: SARDRGFVGPYEQY

v_gene: TRBV10-3
j_gene: TRBJ1-2
CDR3aa: AISEGSTTGYGYT

v_gene: TRBV6-6
j_gene: TRBJ1-2
CDR3aa: ASSPLGGYGYT

v_gene: TRBV10-3
j_gene: TRBJ2-5
CDR3aa: AISKRGEQETQY

v_gene: TRBV11-2
j_gene: TRBJ2-2
CDR3aa: ASSPLAGGTGELF

v_gene: TRBV18
j_gene: TRBJ1-2
CDR3aa: ASSSSSGGHNYGYT

v_gene: TRBV4-3
j_gene: TRBJ2-7
CDR3aa: ASSQVGTTPYEQY

v_gene: TRBV3-1
j_gene: TRBJ2-5
CDR3aa: ASSSAETQY

v_gene: TRBV11-2
j_gene: TRBJ2-1
CDR3aa: ASSYDRGAHNEQF

v_gene: TRBV27
j_gene: TRBJ2-5
CDR3aa: ASSLGQGPARTQY

v_gene: TRBV20-1
j_gene: TRBJ2-7
CDR3aa: SASGGGGLDPYEQY

v_gene: TRBV12-3/TRBV12-4
j_gene: TRBJ2-3
CDR3aa: ASSPFGAGADTQY

v_gene: TRBV7-8
j_gene: TRBJ1-4
CDR3aa: ASSLVGSPKLF

v_gene: TRBV5-1
j_gene: TRBJ2-1
CDR3aa: ASSLEGGSYNEQF

v_gene: TRBV7-9
j_gene: TRBJ1-4
CDR3aa: ASSPSGGSNEKLF